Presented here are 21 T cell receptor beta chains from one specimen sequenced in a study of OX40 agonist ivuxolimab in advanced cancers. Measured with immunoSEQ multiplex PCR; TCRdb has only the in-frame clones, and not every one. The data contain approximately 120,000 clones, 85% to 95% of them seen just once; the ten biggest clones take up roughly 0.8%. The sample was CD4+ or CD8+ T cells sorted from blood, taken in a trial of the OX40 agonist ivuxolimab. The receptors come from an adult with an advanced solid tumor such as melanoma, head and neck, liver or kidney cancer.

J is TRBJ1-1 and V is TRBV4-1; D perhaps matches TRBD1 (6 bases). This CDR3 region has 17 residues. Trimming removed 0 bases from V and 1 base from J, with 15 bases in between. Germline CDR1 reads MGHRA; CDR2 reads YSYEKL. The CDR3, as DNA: TGCGCCAGCAGCCAAGAAACTCACAGGGTTGGGAACACTGAAGCTTTCTTT. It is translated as CASSQETHRVGNTEAFF.

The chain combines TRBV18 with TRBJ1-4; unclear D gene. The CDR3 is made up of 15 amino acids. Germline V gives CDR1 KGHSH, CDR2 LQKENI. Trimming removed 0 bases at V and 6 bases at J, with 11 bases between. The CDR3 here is CASSPPGRRDEKLFF. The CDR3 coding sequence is TGTGCCAGCTCACCACCGGGCCGGAGGGATGAAAAACTGTTTTTT. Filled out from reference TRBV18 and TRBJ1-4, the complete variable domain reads NAGVMQNPRHLVRRRGQEARLRCSPMKGHSHVYWYRQLPEEGLKFMVYLQKENIIDESGMPKERFSAEFPKEGPSILRIQQVVRGDSAAYFCASSPPGRRDEKLFFGSGTQLSVL.

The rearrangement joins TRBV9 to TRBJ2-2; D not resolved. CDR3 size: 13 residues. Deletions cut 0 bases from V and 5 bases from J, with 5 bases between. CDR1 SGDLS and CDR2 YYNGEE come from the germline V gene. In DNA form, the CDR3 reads TGTGCCAGCAGCGTAGGGTGGACCGGGGAGCTGTTTTTT. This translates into CASSVGWTGELFF. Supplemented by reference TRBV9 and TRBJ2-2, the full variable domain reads DSGVTQTPKHLITATGQRVTLRCSPRSGDLSVYWYQQSLDQGLQFLIQYYNGEERAKGNILERFSAQQFPDLHSELNLSSLELGDSALYFCASSVGWTGELFFGEGSRLTVL.

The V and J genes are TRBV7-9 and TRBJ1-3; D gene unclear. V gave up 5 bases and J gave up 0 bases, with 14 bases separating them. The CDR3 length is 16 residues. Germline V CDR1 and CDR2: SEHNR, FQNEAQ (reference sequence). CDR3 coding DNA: TGTGCCAGCAGCACTCCCCCCCGGGGCTCTGGAAACACCATATATTTT. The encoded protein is CASSTPPRGSGNTIYF.

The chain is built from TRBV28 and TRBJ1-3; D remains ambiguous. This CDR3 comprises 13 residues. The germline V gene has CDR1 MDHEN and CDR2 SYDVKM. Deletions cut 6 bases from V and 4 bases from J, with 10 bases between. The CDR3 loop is CASSSPQGNTIYF. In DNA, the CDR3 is TGTGCCAGCAGCTCCCCCCAAGGAAACACCATATATTTT.

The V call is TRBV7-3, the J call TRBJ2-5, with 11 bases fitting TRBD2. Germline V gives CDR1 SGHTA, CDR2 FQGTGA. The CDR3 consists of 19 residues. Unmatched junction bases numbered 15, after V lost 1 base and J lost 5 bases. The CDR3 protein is CASSLMLETSGKGDETQYF. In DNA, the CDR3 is TGTGCCAGCAGCTTAATGTTGGAGACTAGCGGGAAGGGGGACGAGACCCAGTACTTC.

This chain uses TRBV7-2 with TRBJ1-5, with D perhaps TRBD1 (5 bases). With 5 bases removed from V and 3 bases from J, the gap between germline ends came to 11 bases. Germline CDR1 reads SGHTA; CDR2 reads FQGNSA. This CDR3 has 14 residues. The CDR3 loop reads CASSREGANQPQHF. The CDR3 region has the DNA TGTGCCAGCAGCAGAGAAGGGGCCAATCAGCCCCAGCATTTT.

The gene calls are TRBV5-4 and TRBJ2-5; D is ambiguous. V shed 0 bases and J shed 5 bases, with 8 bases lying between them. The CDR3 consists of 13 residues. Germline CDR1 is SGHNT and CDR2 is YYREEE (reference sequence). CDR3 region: CASSLARSETQYF. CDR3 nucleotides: TGTGCCAGCAGCTTGGCCAGGTCTGAGACCCAGTACTTC.

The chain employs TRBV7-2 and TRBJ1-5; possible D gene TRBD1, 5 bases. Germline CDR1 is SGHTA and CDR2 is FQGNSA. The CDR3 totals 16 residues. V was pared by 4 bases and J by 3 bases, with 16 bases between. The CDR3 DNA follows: TGTGCCAGCAGCTCCCAGGCCGGGGGTAACAATCAGCCCCAGCATTTT. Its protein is CASSSQAGGNNQPQHF. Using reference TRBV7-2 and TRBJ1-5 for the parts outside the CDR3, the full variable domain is GAGVSQSPSNKVTEKGKDVELRCDPISGHTALYWYRQSLGQGLEFLIYFQGNSAPDKSGLPSDRFSAERTGGSVSTLTIQRTQQEDSAVYLCASSSQAGGNNQPQHFGDGTRLSIL.

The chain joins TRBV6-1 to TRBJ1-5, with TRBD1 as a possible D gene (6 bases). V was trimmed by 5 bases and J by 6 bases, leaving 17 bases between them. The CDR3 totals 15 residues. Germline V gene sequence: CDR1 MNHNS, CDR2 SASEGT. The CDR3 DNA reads TGTGCCAGCAGTTTCGGAGGGGGGGGCCCTCAGCCCCAGCATTTT. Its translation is CASSFGGGGPQPQHF.

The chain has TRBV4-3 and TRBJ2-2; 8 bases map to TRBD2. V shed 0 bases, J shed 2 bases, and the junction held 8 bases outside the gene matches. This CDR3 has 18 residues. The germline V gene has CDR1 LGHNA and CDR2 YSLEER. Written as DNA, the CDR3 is TGCGCCAGCAGCCAAGAACCCACAACTAGCGGAAACACCGGGGAGCTGTTTTTT. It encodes CASSQEPTTSGNTGELFF.

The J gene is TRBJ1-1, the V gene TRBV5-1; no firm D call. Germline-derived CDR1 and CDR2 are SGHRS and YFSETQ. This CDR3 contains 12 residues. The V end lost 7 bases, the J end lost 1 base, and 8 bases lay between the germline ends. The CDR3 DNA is TGCGCCAGCCACCAGACGAACACTGAAGCTTTCTTT. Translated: CASHQTNTEAFF.

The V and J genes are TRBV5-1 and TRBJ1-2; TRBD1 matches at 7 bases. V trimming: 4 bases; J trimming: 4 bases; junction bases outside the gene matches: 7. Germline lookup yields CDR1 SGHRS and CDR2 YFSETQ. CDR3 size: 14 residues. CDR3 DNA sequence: TGCGCCAGCAGCCAACGAGGGGGCCCCTATGGCTACACCTTC. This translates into CASSQRGGPYGYTF.

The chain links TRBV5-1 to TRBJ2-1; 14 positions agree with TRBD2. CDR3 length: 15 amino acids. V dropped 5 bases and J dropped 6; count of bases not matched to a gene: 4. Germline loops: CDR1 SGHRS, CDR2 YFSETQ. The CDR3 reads CASRGLAGARNEQFF. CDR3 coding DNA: TGCGCCAGCAGGGGACTAGCGGGAGCTCGCAATGAGCAGTTCTTC.

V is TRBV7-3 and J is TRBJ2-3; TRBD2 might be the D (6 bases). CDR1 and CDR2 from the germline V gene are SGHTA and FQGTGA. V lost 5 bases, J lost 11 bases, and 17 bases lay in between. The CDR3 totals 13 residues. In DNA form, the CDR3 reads TGTGCCAGCAGCCGGGACGGTGGAGGGGAGCAGTATTTT. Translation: CASSRDGGGEQYF. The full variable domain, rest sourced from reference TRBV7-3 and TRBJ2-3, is GAGVSQTPSNKVTEKGKYVELRCDPISGHTALYWYRQSLGQGPEFLIYFQGTGAADDSGLPNDRFFAVRPEGSVSTLKIQRTERGDSAVYLCASSRDGGGEQYFGPGTRLTVL.

CDR3 coding DNA: TGCGCCAGCAGCCAAGGGGCCAGAGGTACTGAAGCTTTCTTT. Residues: CASSQGARGTEAFF. The rearrangement joins TRBV4-3 to TRBJ1-1; D uncertain. Germline CDR1 reads LGHNA; CDR2 reads YSLEER. Trimming removed 1 base at V and 5 bases at J, with 11 bases between. The CDR3 is 14 residues long.

The CDR3 loop reads CASSLAAGRNTGELFF. Written as DNA, the CDR3 is TGTGCCAGCAGCTTAGCGGCAGGTCGGAACACCGGGGAGCTGTTTTTT. This chain uses TRBV7-2 with TRBJ2-2; D is unclear. This CDR3 is built from 16 residues. The germline V gene has CDR1 SGHTA and CDR2 FQGNSA. The germline V and J ends were trimmed by 0 bases and 1 base, with 9 bases remaining between them.

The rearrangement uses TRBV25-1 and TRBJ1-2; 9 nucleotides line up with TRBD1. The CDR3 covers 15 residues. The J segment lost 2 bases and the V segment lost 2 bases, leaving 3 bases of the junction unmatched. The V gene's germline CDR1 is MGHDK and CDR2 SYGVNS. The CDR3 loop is CASSEQGTGNYGYTF. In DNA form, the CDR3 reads TGTGCCAGCAGTGAACAGGGGACAGGGAACTATGGCTACACCTTC.

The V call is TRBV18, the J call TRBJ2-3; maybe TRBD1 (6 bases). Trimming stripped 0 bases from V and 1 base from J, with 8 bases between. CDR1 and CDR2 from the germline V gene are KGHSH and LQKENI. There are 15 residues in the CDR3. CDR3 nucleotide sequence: TGTGCCAGCTCACCACCGCGGACAGGCACAGATACGCAGTATTTT. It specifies CASSPPRTGTDTQYF.

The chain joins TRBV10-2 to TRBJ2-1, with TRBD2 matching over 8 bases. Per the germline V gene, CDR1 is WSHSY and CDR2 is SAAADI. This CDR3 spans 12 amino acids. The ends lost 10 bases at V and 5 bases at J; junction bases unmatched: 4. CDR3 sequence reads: CATGGGNNEQFF. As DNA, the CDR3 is TGCGCCACCGGGGGGGGGAACAATGAGCAGTTCTTC.

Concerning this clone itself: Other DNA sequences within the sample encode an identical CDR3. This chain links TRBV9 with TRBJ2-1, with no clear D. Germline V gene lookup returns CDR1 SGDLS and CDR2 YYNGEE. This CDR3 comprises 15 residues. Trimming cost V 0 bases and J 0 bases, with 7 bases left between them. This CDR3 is CASSVAVGSYNEQFF. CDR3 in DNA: TGTGCCAGCAGCGTAGCGGTAGGCTCCTACAATGAGCAGTTCTTC.